Each of the 32 T cell receptor beta chains below was sequenced from the same sample in a study of CD8+CD57+ T cells in acquired aplastic anemia. Genomic DNA acted as the template from which TCR beta VDJ combination and CDR3 sequence profiling were carried out. TCRdb independently ran MiXCR on the reads; one entry per CDR3 protein. The repertoire holds about 190,000 distinct CDR3 sequences, approximately 49% seen once, with about 15% in the top ten. The sample taken for sequencing was sorted CD4+, CD8+, or CD8+CD57+ T cells (not recorded which) from PBMCs. Every receptor here comes from a human donor in good health, serving as a control.

This clonotype was seen at least ten times. The chain carries TRBV19 and TRBJ1-1; D is possibly TRBD1 (6 bases). The germline V gene has CDR1 LNHDA and CDR2 SQIVND (reference sequence). The V and J ends lost 3 bases and 11 bases respectively, with 16 bases between them. This CDR3 region has 13 residues. The CDR3 coding sequence is TGTGCCAGTAGTATCGGTCAGGGGAGACATGCTTTCTTT. Translating it yields CASSIGQGRHAFF.

This clonotype was picked up a small number of times. This rearrangement joins TRBV7-8 to TRBJ2-5, with TRBD2 matching over 8 bases. The CDR3 length is 14 residues. Unmatched junction bases numbered 8, after V lost 6 bases and J lost 5 bases. Germline-derived CDR1 and CDR2 are SGHVS and FQNEAQ. CDR3 sequence (DNA): TGTGCCAGCAGAATTAGCGGGGCGGGGGAGACCCAGTACTTC. Residues: CASRISGAGETQYF.

This clonotype was counted many times. The chain has TRBV19 and TRBJ1-1; TRBD1 aligns across 7 bases. After removal of 11 bases from V and 7 bases from J, the junction contained 7 bases not matched to a gene. Germline V lookup: CDR1 LNHDA, CDR2 SQIVND (reference sequence). The CDR3 loop spans 11 amino acids. The CDR3 nucleotides are TGTGCCGCCCGACAGGGCCATGAAGCTTTCTTT. Translation: CAARQGHEAFF.

This clonotype was recorded a few times. The junction departs from germline at one end; a sequencing error may be responsible. The rearrangement uses TRBV5-1 and TRBJ1-3; D unclear. This CDR3 region has 16 residues. The germline V gene has CDR1 SGHRS and CDR2 YFSETQ. This CDR3 is CASSLGGSNSGDTIYF. In DNA form, the CDR3 reads TGCGCCAGCAGCTTGGGAGGTTCCAACTCTGGAGACACCATATATTTT.

The chain combines TRBV7-8 with TRBJ2-5, with TRBD2 identical over 10 bases. After removal of 5 bases from V and 4 bases from J, the junction contained 7 bases not matched to a gene. The CDR3 spans 15 residues. Germline CDR1 SGHVS, CDR2 FQNEAQ. This CDR3 is CASSKSGRVGETQYF. Written as DNA, the CDR3 is TGTGCCAGCAGCAAAAGCGGGAGGGTCGGAGAGACCCAGTACTTC.

The chain employs TRBV19 and TRBJ1-2, with 8 bases matching TRBD1. V trimming: 6 bases; J trimming: 4 bases; junction bases outside the gene matches: 7. Germline V gene lookup returns CDR1 LNHDA and CDR2 SQIVND (reference sequence). CDR3 length: 14 amino acids. The CDR3 protein is CASRGGQAFYGYTF. In DNA form, the CDR3 reads TGTGCCAGTAGAGGGGGACAGGCCTTCTATGGCTACACCTTC. Combining the CDR3 with reference TRBV19 and TRBJ1-2 gives the whole variable domain DGGITQSPKYLFRKEGQNVTLSCEQNLNHDAMYWYRQDPGQGLRLIYYSQIVNDFQKGDIAEGYSVSREKKESFPLTVTSAQKNPTAFYLCASRGGQAFYGYTFGSGTRLTVV.

This chain joins TRBV15 and TRBJ2-5; 13 bases align to TRBD2. In germline, CDR1 is LNHNV, CDR2 YYDKDF (reference sequence). The trim removed 5 bases at V and 6 bases at J, leaving 12 bases unmatched. The CDR3 is 17 amino acids. CDR3 in DNA: TGTGCCACCAGCGCCGAGCCAACCGGGACTAGCGGGAAGACCCAGTACTTC. Translation gives CATSAEPTGTSGKTQYF.

The chain uses TRBV9 and TRBJ1-1, with a possible D match to TRBD1 (6 bases). Per the germline V gene, CDR1 is SGDLS and CDR2 is YYNGEE. Trimming cost V 3 bases and J 0 bases, with 9 bases left between them. The CDR3 is 14 amino acids. CDR3 amino acids: CASSAGDMNTEAFF. In nucleotides, the CDR3 is TGTGCCAGCAGCGCCGGGGACATGAACACTGAAGCTTTCTTT.

Comments on this clonotype: A read error may account for a junction end that differs from germline. The chain employs TRBV24-1 and TRBJ1-6; D not certain. The CDR3 consists of 18 residues. Germline V gene lookup returns CDR1 KGHDR and CDR2 SFDVKD. The CDR3 coding sequence is TGTGCCAGCAGTTACTATCCTGAAAAAAGCTCCTATAATTCACCCCCCCACTTT. Amino acids: CASSYYPEKSSYNSPPHF.

The chain employs TRBV20-1 and TRBJ1-5; 7 nucleotides line up with TRBD1. Germline CDR1 reads DFQATT; CDR2 reads SNEGSKA (reference sequence). The CDR3 is made up of 14 amino acids. J lost 8 bases, V lost 1 base, and 8 bases had no gene match. The CDR3 nucleotides are TGCAGTGCTAGAGTTAGAACAGGGGTAAAGCCCCAGCATTTT. The encoded protein is CSARVRTGVKPQHF.

The table lists this clonotype with many counts. V and J are TRBV4-1 and TRBJ2-3, with 7 bases aligning to TRBD1. Germline lookup yields CDR1 MGHRA and CDR2 YSYEKL. The length of the CDR3 is 18 residues. The junction had 10 bases not matched to a gene; V was cut back by 0 bases and J by 1 base. The CDR3 is CASSQDWTGNFRTDTQYF. CDR3 nucleotide sequence: TGCGCCAGCAGCCAAGATTGGACAGGCAATTTTCGCACAGATACGCAGTATTTT.

The chain employs TRBV5-1 and TRBJ2-7, with TRBD2 matching 13 bases. The J call is uncertain, as TRBJ2-5 better fits the DNA end. This CDR3 spans 15 amino acids. Looked up from germline, CDR1 is SGHRS and CDR2 is YFSETQ. The CDR3 DNA reads as TGCGCCAGCAGCGGGAGACTAGCGGGGGGCCAGACCCAGTACTTC. As protein: CASSGRLAGGQTQYF.

This clonotype was recorded many times. The chain uses TRBV5-1 and TRBJ1-1; D is ambiguous. The CDR3 length is 15 residues. Trimming cost V 0 bases and J 1 base, with 10 bases left between them. CDR1 and CDR2 from the germline V gene are SGHRS and YFSETQ. In DNA, the CDR3 is TGCGCCAGCAGCTTGGAGGTACCGGGGAACACTGAAGCTTTCTTT. Protein sequence: CASSLEVPGNTEAFF.

This clonotype appeared many times. J is TRBJ2-1 and V is TRBV24-1; possibly TRBD1 for D (6 bases). Germline-derived CDR1 and CDR2 are KGHDR and SFDVKD. The CDR3 contains 20 residues. The germline V and J ends were trimmed by 1 base and 5 bases, with 26 bases remaining between them. In DNA form, the CDR3 reads TGTGCCACCAGTGATTTTTCCGAGAGGCAGGGGCGGATTCGGGACAATGAGCAGTTCTTC. Its translation is CATSDFSERQGRIRDNEQFF.

This clonotype occurred many times. V is TRBV4-3 and J is TRBJ2-3; 7 nucleotides line up with TRBD1. From germline, CDR1 is LGHNA and CDR2 YSLEER. The CDR3 totals 17 residues. V was pared by 0 bases and J by 0 bases, with 6 bases of the junction left unmatched. CDR3 protein: CASSQDRDSTSTDTQYF. The CDR3 bases are TGCGCCAGCAGCCAAGACCGGGACAGTACTAGCACAGATACGCAGTATTTT.

This clonotype has ten or more counts. CDR3 bases: TGTGCCAGCAGTTACTCAGAAGGACAAGAGACCCAGTACTTC. This sequence encodes CASSYSEGQETQYF. This rearrangement joins TRBV6-2 or TRBV6-3 to TRBJ2-5; D call uncertain. From germline, CDR1 is MNHEY and CDR2 SVGEGT. Between the trimmed V and J ends, which lost 0 bases and 2 bases, there was a span of 7 bases. CDR3 length: 14 amino acids.

This clonotype has a count of ten or more. The chain joins TRBV20-1 to TRBJ2-7; D gene ambiguous. The V end was cut by 5 bases, the J end by 5 bases, with 16 bases between. The CDR3 sequence is 13 residues long. CDR1 is DFQATT, CDR2 SNEGSKA, per germline (reference sequence). In nucleotides, the CDR3 is TGCAGTGCTCCCGGCCTGGGGTGGAACGAGCAGTACTTC. It yields the protein CSAPGLGWNEQYF.

This clonotype was counted only a few times. V and J are TRBV7-9 and TRBJ1-2; D gene ambiguous. Trimming took 1 base from V and 4 from J, leaving 13 bases between them. The germline V gene encodes CDR1 SEHNR and CDR2 FQNEAQ (reference sequence). The CDR3 extends over 15 amino acids. CDR3 loop: CASSLVQPAIYGYTF. The CDR3, as DNA: TGTGCCAGCAGCTTAGTACAGCCGGCTATCTATGGCTACACCTTC.

The sample holds a few counts of this clonotype. The J gene is TRBJ2-7, the V gene TRBV10-2; 9 positions match TRBD1. The CDR3 length is 15 residues. CDR1 and CDR2 from the germline V gene are WSHSY and SAAADI. Trimming removed 7 bases from V and 3 bases from J; junction bases left unmatched: 10. The CDR3 DNA is TGCGCCAGCAACGCCGGGACAGGGACCCTCTACGAGCAGTACTTC. Translating gives CASNAGTGTLYEQYF.

The rearrangement joins TRBV7-9 to TRBJ2-2; 9 nucleotides agree with TRBD1. The CDR3 runs 16 residues. Losses at the gene ends were 5 bases for V and 6 bases for J; bases not matched to a gene: 10. Looked up from germline, CDR1 is SEHNR and CDR2 is FQNEAQ (reference sequence). CDR3 bases: TGTGCCAGCAGCCTACAGGGGGCGGAGGCTGCCGGGGAGCTGTTTTTT. Protein: CASSLQGAEAAGELFF.

The chain has TRBV29-1 and TRBJ1-2; 7 bases map to TRBD1. CDR1 SQVTM and CDR2 ANQGSEA come from the germline V gene. The CDR3 consists of 11 residues. V shed 8 bases and J 8 bases; nucleotides not matched to a gene: 8. The CDR3 DNA reads TGCAGCACTGGACAGGAGGGGGGCTACACCTTC. Protein product: CSTGQEGGYTF.

This clonotype has just a few counts. The chain couples TRBV7-9 to TRBJ1-6; D not certain. V lost 5 bases and J lost 10, with 9 bases in between. The CDR3 spans 12 residues. From germline, CDR1 is SEHNR and CDR2 FQNEAQ (reference sequence). This CDR3 is CASSLTRSPLHF. The CDR3 DNA reads as TGTGCCAGCAGCCTCACCAGGTCACCCCTCCACTTT.

As concerns this clonotype: One end of the junction fails to match germline, which may point to a read error. This sequence joins TRBV24-1 and TRBJ1-2, with 8 bases that match TRBD1. Looked up from germline, CDR1 is KGHDR and CDR2 is SFDVKD. The CDR3 runs 14 residues. The CDR3 bases are TGTGCCACCAGTGATGGGACAGGTCGGTATTGCTATACCTTC. Translation: CATSDGTGRYCYTF.

The rearrangement joins TRBV15 to TRBJ1-4; the D is unclear. The germline V gene has CDR1 LNHNV and CDR2 YYDKDF (reference sequence). The CDR3 consists of 15 residues. V gave up 0 bases and J gave up 3 bases, with 8 bases separating them. The CDR3, as DNA: TGTGCCACCAGCAGAGACGAAGTGTCTAATGAAAAACTGTTTTTT. Its translation: CATSRDEVSNEKLFF.

Remarks on this clonotype: With a much larger clone just one base away, this may be a read error. The chain links TRBV5-8 to TRBJ1-2; TRBD1 agrees at 8 bases. The CDR3 contains 17 residues. Germline assignment: CDR1 SGHTS and CDR2 YDEGEE. The J segment lost 3 bases and the V segment lost 7 bases, leaving 17 bases of the junction unmatched. The CDR3 protein is CASPRQGALPTDYGYTF. The CDR3 DNA reads as TGTGCCAGCCCTAGGCAGGGGGCTTTGCCTACTGACTATGGCTACACCTTC.

This clonotype was detected many times. The chain links TRBV19 to TRBJ2-1; maybe TRBD1 (7 bases). The V end was cut by 7 bases, the J end by 10 bases, with 20 bases between. CDR3 size: 14 residues. Germline values: CDR1 LNHDA, CDR2 SQIVND (reference sequence). This CDR3 reads CASTQGGPTGEQFF. The CDR3 nucleotides are TGTGCCAGTACCCAGGGGGGCCCGACAGGGGAGCAGTTCTTC.

This chain links TRBV10-2 with TRBJ2-4; 10 nucleotides agree with TRBD2. Unmatched junction bases numbered 5, after V lost 3 bases and J lost 9 bases. Germline loops: CDR1 WSHSY, CDR2 SAAADI. The CDR3 extends over 14 amino acids. The CDR3 DNA sequence: TGCGCCAGCAGTGAAAGAGCTAGCGGGAGCATTCAGTACTTC. Translating gives CASSERASGSIQYF.

The rearrangement links TRBV29-1 to TRBJ2-5, with D maybe TRBD1 (5 bases). TRBJ2-7 explains the end of the DNA better; the J call may be wrong. Germline CDR1 and CDR2: SQVTM and ANQGSEA. This CDR3 region has 15 residues. CDR3 protein: CSVEEGQSGSYEQYF. Written as DNA, the CDR3 is TGCAGCGTTGAAGAAGGACAATCCGGAAGCTACGAGCAGTACTTC.

This clonotype was counted ten times or more. The chain carries TRBV20-1 and TRBJ1-4; D gene uncertain. The CDR3 runs to 13 residues. Germline V gives CDR1 DFQATT, CDR2 SNEGSKA (reference sequence). V lost 2 bases and J 7 bases, leaving 11 bases between the germline ends. The CDR3 region has the DNA TGCAGTGCTAGATGGTCCCGGCGTGAAAAACTGTTTTTT. The encoded protein is CSARWSRREKLFF.

This clonotype is a singleton in its sample. The chain recombines TRBV10-3 with TRBJ2-3, with 9 bases fitting TRBD2. Germline CDR1 reads ENHRY; CDR2 reads SYGVKD. The CDR3 runs 17 residues. Unmatched junction bases numbered 13, after V lost 7 bases and J lost 2 bases. CDR3 nucleotides: TGTGCCATCAACCCAGACGGGGCGGGGGGGCTCACAGATACGCAGTATTTT. It encodes CAINPDGAGGLTDTQYF.

On this clonotype: Lacking the conserved final phenylalanine or tryptophan, this CDR3 likely reflects a read error. The V and J genes are TRBV6-1 and TRBJ1-2, with D possibly being TRBD1 (6 bases). V was trimmed by 6 bases and J by 3 bases, leaving 17 bases between them. Germline V gives CDR1 MNHNS, CDR2 SASEGT. This CDR3 comprises 15 residues. CDR3 sequence (DNA): TGTGCCAGCAGGGCATCCCAGGGGCGCGACTATGGCTACACCTCC. Its protein product is CASRASQGRDYGYTS.

This clonotype was observed at least ten times. The rearrangement uses TRBV2 and TRBJ1-3, with D possibly matching TRBD1 (6 bases). The CDR3 contains 15 residues. V was clipped by 5 bases and J by 3 bases, with 14 bases between them. Germline V gene lookup returns CDR1 SNHLY and CDR2 FYNNEI. CDR3 DNA sequence: TGTGCCAGCAGTAAACAGGGCGGTGATGGAAACACCATATATTTT. It is translated as CASSKQGGDGNTIYF.